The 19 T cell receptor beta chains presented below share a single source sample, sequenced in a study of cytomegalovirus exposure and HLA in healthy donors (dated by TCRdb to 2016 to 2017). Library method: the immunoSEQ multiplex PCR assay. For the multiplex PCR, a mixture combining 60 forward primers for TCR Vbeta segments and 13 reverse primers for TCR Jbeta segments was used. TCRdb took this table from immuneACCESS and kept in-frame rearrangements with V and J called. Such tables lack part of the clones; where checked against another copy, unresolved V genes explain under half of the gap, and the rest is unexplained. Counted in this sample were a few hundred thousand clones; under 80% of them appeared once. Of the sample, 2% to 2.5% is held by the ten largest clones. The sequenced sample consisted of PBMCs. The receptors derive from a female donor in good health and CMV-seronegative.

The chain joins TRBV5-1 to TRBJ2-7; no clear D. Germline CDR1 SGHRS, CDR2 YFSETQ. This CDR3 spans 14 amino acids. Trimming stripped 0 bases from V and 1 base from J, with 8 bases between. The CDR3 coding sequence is TGCGCCAGCAGCTTGGTCATCCAGTCCTACGAGCAGTACTTC. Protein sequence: CASSLVIQSYEQYF.

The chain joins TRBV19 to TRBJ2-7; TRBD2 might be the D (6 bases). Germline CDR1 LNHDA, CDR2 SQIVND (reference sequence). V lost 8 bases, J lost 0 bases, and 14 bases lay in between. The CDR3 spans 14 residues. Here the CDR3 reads CASGLTGASYEQYF. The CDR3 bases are TGTGCCAGTGGATTAACGGGAGCCTCCTACGAGCAGTACTTC. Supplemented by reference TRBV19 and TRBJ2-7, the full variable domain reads DGGITQSPKYLFRKEGQNVTLSCEQNLNHDAMYWYRQDPGQGLRLIYYSQIVNDFQKGDIAEGYSVSREKKESFPLTVTSAQKNPTAFYLCASGLTGASYEQYFGPGTRLTVT.

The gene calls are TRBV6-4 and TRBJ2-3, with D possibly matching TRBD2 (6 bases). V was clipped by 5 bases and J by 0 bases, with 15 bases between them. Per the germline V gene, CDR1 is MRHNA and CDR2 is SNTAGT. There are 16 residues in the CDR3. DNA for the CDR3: TGTGCCAGCAGTATGGGGGACTCTCCTAGCACAGATACGCAGTATTTT. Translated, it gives CASSMGDSPSTDTQYF.

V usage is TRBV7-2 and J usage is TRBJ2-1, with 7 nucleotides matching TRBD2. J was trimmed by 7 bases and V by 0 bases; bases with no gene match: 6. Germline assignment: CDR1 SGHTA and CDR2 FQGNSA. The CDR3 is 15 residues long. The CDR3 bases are TGTGCCAGCAGCTTAGCGGGAGGGCCTTTAAATGAGCAGTTCTTC. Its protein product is CASSLAGGPLNEQFF. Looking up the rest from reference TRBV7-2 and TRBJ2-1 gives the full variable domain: GAGVSQSPSNKVTEKGKDVELRCDPISGHTALYWYRQSLGQGLEFLIYFQGNSAPDKSGLPSDRFSAERTGGSVSTLTIQRTQQEDSAVYLCASSLAGGPLNEQFFGPGTRLTVL.

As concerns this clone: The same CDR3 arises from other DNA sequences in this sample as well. For the CDR3, the DNA is TGTGCCAGTAGTATTTCGTCTAGCTCCTACGAGCAGTACTTC. Its protein is CASSISSSSYEQYF. This chain uses TRBV19 with TRBJ2-7; D is uncertain. The germline V and J ends were trimmed by 3 bases and 0 bases, with 9 bases remaining between them. This CDR3 region has 14 residues. The germline V gene encodes CDR1 LNHDA and CDR2 SQIVND (reference sequence).

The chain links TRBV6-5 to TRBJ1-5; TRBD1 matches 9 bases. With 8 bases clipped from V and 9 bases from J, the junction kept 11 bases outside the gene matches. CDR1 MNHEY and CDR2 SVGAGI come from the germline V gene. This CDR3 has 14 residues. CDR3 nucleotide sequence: TGTGCCAGCTCCCTACAGGGGGCGGAAGGGCCCCAGCATTTT. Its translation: CASSLQGAEGPQHF.

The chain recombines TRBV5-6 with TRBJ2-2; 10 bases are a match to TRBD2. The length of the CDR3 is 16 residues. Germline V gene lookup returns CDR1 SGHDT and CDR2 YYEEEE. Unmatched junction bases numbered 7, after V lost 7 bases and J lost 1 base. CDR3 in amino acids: CASGRLAGLNTGELFF. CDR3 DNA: TGTGCCAGCGGCCGACTAGCGGGCCTGAACACCGGGGAGCTGTTTTTT.

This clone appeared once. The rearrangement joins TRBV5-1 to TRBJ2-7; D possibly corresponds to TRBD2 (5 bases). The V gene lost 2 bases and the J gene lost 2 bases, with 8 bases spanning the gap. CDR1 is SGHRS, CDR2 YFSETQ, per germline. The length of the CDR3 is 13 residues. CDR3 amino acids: CASSFPGTYEQYF. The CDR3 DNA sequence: TGCGCCAGCAGCTTCCCGGGAACCTACGAGCAGTACTTC. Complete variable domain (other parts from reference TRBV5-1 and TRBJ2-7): KAGVTQTPRYLIKTRGQQVTLSCSPISGHRSVSWYQQTPGQGLQFLFEYFSETQRNKGNFPGRFSGRQFSNSRSEMNVSTLELGDSALYLCASSFPGTYEQYFGPGTRLTVT.

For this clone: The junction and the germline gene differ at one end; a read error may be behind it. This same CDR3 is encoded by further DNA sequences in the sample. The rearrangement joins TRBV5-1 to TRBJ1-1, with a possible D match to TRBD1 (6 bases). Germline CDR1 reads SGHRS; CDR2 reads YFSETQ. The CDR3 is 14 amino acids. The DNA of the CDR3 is TGCGCCAGCAGTTTGGGGGCAGGAAACACTGAAGCTTTCTTT. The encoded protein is CASSLGAGNTEAFF.

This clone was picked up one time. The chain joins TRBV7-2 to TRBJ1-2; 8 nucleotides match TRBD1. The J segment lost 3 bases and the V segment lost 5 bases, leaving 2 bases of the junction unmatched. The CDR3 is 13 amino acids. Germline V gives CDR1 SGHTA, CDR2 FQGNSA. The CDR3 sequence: CASSPGQDYGYTF. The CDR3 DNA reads TGTGCCAGCAGCCCGGGACAGGACTATGGCTACACCTTC.

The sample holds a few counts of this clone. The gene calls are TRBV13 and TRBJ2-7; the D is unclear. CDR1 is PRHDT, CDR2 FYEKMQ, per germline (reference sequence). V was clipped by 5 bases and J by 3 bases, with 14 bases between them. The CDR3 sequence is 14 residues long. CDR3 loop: CASSHIGAGYEQYF. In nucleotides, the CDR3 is TGTGCCAGCAGCCATATTGGTGCCGGCTACGAGCAGTACTTC.

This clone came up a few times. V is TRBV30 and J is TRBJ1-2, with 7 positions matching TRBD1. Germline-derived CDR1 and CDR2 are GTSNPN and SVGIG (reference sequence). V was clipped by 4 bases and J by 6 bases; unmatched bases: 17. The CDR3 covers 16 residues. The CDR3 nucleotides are TGTGCCTGGACCTACCTACTGAGGGGGCTGGCACATGGCTACACCTTC. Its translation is CAWTYLLRGLAHGYTF. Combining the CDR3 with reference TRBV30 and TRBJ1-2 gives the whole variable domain SQTIHQWPATLVQPVGSPLSLECTVEGTSNPNLYWYRQAAGRGLQLLFYSVGIGQISSEVPQNLSASRPQDRQFILSSKKLLLSDSGFYLCAWTYLLRGLAHGYTFGSGTRLTVV.

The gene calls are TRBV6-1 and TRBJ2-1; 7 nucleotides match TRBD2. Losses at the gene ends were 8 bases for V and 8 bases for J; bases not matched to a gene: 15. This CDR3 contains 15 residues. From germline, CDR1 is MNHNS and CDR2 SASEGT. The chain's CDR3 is CASLLLALDGDEQFF. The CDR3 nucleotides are TGTGCCAGCCTCTTACTAGCGCTCGACGGCGATGAGCAGTTCTTC.

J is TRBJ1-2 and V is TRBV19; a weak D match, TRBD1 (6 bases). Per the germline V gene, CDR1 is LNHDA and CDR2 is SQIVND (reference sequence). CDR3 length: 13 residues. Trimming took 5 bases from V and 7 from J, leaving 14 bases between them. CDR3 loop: CASSPGQKRGYTF. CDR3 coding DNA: TGTGCCAGTAGTCCCGGACAGAAGCGTGGCTACACCTTC.

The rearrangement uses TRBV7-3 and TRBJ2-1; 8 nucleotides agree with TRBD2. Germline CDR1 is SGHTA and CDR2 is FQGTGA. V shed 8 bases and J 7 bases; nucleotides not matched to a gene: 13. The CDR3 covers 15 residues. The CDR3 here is CASASTSADGNEQFF. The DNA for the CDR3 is TGTGCCAGCGCCTCGACTAGCGCAGACGGGAATGAGCAGTTCTTC.

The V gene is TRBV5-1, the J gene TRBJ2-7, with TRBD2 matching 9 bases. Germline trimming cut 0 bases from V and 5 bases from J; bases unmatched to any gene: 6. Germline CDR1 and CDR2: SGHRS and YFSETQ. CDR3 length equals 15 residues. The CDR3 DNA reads TGCGCCAGCAGCTTGGGTACTAGCGGGTTTCACGAGCAGTACTTC. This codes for CASSLGTSGFHEQYF.

Here the CDR3 DNA reads TGCGCCAGCAGCTTGGGTCCCGGGATGGACGGAAACACTGAAGCTTTCTTT. It codes for CASSLGPGMDGNTEAFF. The chain employs TRBV5-1 and TRBJ1-1; D uncertain. Looked up from germline, CDR1 is SGHRS and CDR2 is YFSETQ. The V end lost 0 bases, the J end lost 2 bases, and 17 bases lay between the germline ends. The CDR3 is 17 residues long.

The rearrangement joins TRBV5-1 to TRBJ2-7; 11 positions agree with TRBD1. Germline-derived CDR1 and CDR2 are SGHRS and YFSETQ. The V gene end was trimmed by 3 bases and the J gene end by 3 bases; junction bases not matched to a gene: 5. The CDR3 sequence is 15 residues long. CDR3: CASSSGQGANYEQYF. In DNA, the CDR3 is TGCGCCAGCAGCTCCGGACAGGGGGCCAACTACGAGCAGTACTTC.

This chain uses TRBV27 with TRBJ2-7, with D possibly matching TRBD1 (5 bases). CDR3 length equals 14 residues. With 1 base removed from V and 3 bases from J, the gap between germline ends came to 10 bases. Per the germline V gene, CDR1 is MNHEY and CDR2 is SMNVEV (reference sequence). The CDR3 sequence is CASSLLVQGYEQYF. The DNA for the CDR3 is TGTGCCAGCAGTTTATTGGTCCAGGGCTACGAGCAGTACTTC.